The 27 T cell receptor beta chains presented below share a single source sample, sequenced in a study of spatial heterogeneity in lung cancer. TCRdb used MiXCR to reprocess the 5' RACE reads, holding one entry per CDR3 protein. The sample holds roughly 4,200 distinct CDR3 sequences; about 16% are singletons and the top ten take roughly 65%. The time point: sample taken at primary tumor resection. Whole RNA was taken from tumor, nontumor lung or frozen PBMC; it was then sequenced unsorted. The material sequenced was PBMCs, taken at surgery. The receptor set was obtained from a male donor with early-stage non-small cell lung cancer.

This clonotype was observed many times. The germline gene is not matched at one end of the junction; a read error may be the cause. The V call is TRBV2, the J call TRBJ2-7; D is perhaps TRBD2 (6 bases). The CDR3 contains 13 residues. From germline, CDR1 is SNHLY and CDR2 FYNNEI. CDR3 loop: CAGRGGDSHEQYF. CDR3 DNA sequence: TGTGCCGGCCGTGGCGGGGACTCCCACGAGCAGTACTTC.

This clonotype has a count of ten or more. This rearrangement joins TRBV29-1 to TRBJ2-2, with a possible D match to TRBD1 (5 bases). The V end lost 5 bases, the J end lost 7 bases, and 11 bases lay between the germline ends. The CDR3 loop spans 12 amino acids. Germline loops: CDR1 SQVTM, CDR2 ANQGSEA. CDR3 amino acids: CSVSRVVGELFF. The CDR3 coding sequence is TGCAGCGTTTCCAGGGTGGTCGGGGAGCTGTTTTTT.

This clonotype was seen ten or more times. The CDR3 is CASSFSSRLADRETQYF. The CDR3 DNA is TGTGCCAGCAGTTTTTCCTCCCGACTAGCGGACCGGGAGACCCAGTACTTC. The chain is built from TRBV6-2 or TRBV6-3 and TRBJ2-5; TRBD2 agrees at 9 bases. Trimming at V came to 4 bases and at J to 5 bases, leaving 14 bases not matched to a gene. The CDR3 is made up of 17 amino acids. CDR1 and CDR2 from the germline V gene are MNHEY and SVGEGT.

This clonotype has at least ten counts. The chain couples TRBV6-5 to TRBJ2-1; 8 bases line up with TRBD1. The germline V gene encodes CDR1 MNHEY and CDR2 SVGAGI. The CDR3 length is 15 residues. V shed 6 bases and J 1 base; nucleotides not matched to a gene: 5. The CDR3 protein is CASRNNRGSYNEQFF. CDR3 nucleotides: TGTGCCAGCAGAAACAACAGGGGGTCCTACAATGAGCAGTTCTTC.

Many counts were recorded for this clonotype. The chain couples TRBV5-6 to TRBJ2-1; 7 bases match TRBD1. This CDR3 contains 14 residues. V was clipped by 0 bases and J by 6 bases; unmatched bases: 3. Germline V gene lookup returns CDR1 SGHDT and CDR2 YYEEEE. The CDR3 DNA reads TGTGCCAGCAGCTTGGGGACAGGCGGCAATGAGCAGTTCTTC. The encoded protein is CASSLGTGGNEQFF.

The V call is TRBV6-2 or TRBV6-3, the J call TRBJ2-1; unclear D gene. This CDR3 comprises 11 residues. V was clipped by 7 bases and J by 0 bases, with 1 base between them. The germline CDR1 and CDR2 sequences are MNHEY and SVGEGT. This CDR3 is CASTSYNEQFF. The CDR3 DNA sequence: TGTGCCAGCACCTCCTACAATGAGCAGTTCTTC.

The table lists this clonotype with many counts. V and J are TRBV11-3 and TRBJ2-1, with 10 nucleotides matching TRBD1. V lost 4 bases, J lost 1 base, and 1 base stayed unmatched. Looked up from germline, CDR1 is SGHNT and CDR2 is YENEEA. CDR3 length equals 15 residues. The CDR3 is CASSWTGGSYNEQFF. DNA of the CDR3: TGTGCCAGCAGCTGGACAGGGGGGTCCTACAATGAGCAGTTCTTC.

The rearrangement uses TRBV30 and TRBJ2-7, with 11 bases aligning to TRBD2. This CDR3 is 12 amino acids long. The germline gives CDR1 GTSNPN, CDR2 SVGIG (reference sequence). This chain's CDR3 is CAAGLAVYEQYF. As DNA, the CDR3 is TGTGCTGCGGGACTAGCGGTTTACGAGCAGTACTTC.

Sample share makes this clonotype medium-sized. The chain is built from TRBV19 and TRBJ2-1; D is perhaps TRBD1 or TRBD2 (5 bases each). CDR3 length: 15 residues. Germline V lookup: CDR1 LNHDA, CDR2 SQIVND (reference sequence). Trimming cost V 6 bases and J 3 bases, with 15 bases left between them. CDR3 in DNA: TGTGCCAGTAGCCCACCAGGGACCATCTACAATGAGCAGTTCTTC. Its protein is CASSPPGTIYNEQFF.

Only a few counts were recorded for this clonotype. This chain connects TRBV4-2 to TRBJ2-7; no clear D gene. Per germline, CDR1 LGHNA and CDR2 YNFKEQ. Trimming shortened V by 0 bases and J by 0 bases, and 12 bases separated the two germline ends. This CDR3 region has 16 residues. The CDR3, as DNA: TGTGCCAGCAGCCAAGAAAGCCCGTCAGACTCCTACGAGCAGTACTTC. It encodes CASSQESPSDSYEQYF.

In its sample, this clonotype was seen many times. The rearrangement uses TRBV3-1 and TRBJ2-5, with 7 bases matching TRBD1. The CDR3 spans 16 residues. Per germline, CDR1 LGHDT and CDR2 YNNKEL (reference sequence). With 4 bases clipped from V and 2 bases from J, the junction kept 10 bases outside the gene matches. CDR3 sequence: CASSPVTGSIQETQYF. For the CDR3, the DNA is TGTGCCAGCAGCCCCGTGACAGGGTCGATACAAGAGACCCAGTACTTC.

This clonotype was observed a few times. This rearrangement joins TRBV6-4 to TRBJ1-4; TRBD1 might be the D (6 bases). Germline loops: CDR1 MRHNA, CDR2 SNTAGT. This CDR3 spans 13 amino acids. Trimming cost V 2 bases and J 10 bases, with 11 bases left between them. The CDR3 is CASSDDRRGKLFF. The CDR3 nucleotides are TGTGCCAGCAGTGACGACAGGAGGGGAAAACTGTTTTTT.

A few counts support this clonotype. The chain is built from TRBV5-1 and TRBJ1-5; D remains ambiguous. Germline CDR1 and CDR2: SGHRS and YFSETQ. V dropped 0 bases and J dropped 3 bases, with 10 bases sitting between them. This CDR3 contains 15 residues. CDR3 loop: CASSLEGQDNQPQHF. The CDR3 region has the DNA TGCGCCAGCAGCTTGGAAGGGCAGGACAATCAGCCCCAGCATTTT.

This clonotype is judged large. V usage is TRBV28 and J usage is TRBJ2-7, with unresolved D. The CDR3 sequence is 16 residues long. V lost 4 bases to trimming and J lost 7 bases, with 23 bases between them. CDR1 is MDHEN and CDR2 is SYDVKM in the germline V gene. This CDR3 reads CASSSTPSAFAFEQYF. In DNA, the CDR3 is TGTGCCAGCAGTTCGACCCCCTCGGCTTTTGCCTTTGAGCAGTACTTC.

This clonotype was detected many times. The chain couples TRBV12-3 or TRBV12-4 to TRBJ2-7, with D tentatively TRBD1 or TRBD2 (5 bases each). This CDR3 has 12 residues. V was shortened by 8 bases and J by 2 bases, with 10 bases between the two germline ends. CDR3 sequence (DNA): TGTGCCAGCCGGGGCAGCACCTACGAGCAGTACTTC. It codes for CASRGSTYEQYF.

The chain employs TRBV11-2 and TRBJ2-3; D is ambiguous. V was pared by 2 bases and J by 8 bases, with 8 bases between. This CDR3 spans 12 amino acids. Germline loops: CDR1 SGHAT, CDR2 FQNNGV. CDR3: CASSLYLATQYF. The CDR3 region has the DNA TGTGCCAGCAGCTTATATTTAGCTACGCAGTATTTT. Drawing the rest from reference TRBV11-2 and TRBJ2-3, the complete variable domain is EAGVAQSPRYKIIEKRQSVAFWCNPISGHATLYWYQQILGQGPKLLIQFQNNGVVDDSQLPKDRFSAERLKGVDSTLKIQPAKLEDSAVYLCASSLYLATQYFGPGTRLTVL.

This clonotype has more than one count but fewer than ten. This chain uses TRBV27 with TRBJ2-7; D gene ambiguous. Trimming stripped 3 bases from V and 1 base from J, with 7 bases between. CDR1 and CDR2 from the germline V gene are MNHEY and SMNVEV (reference sequence). This CDR3 region has 13 residues. The chain's CDR3 is CASSFGRSYEQYF. In DNA form, the CDR3 reads TGTGCCAGCAGTTTCGGTAGATCCTACGAGCAGTACTTC.

This clonotype was counted many times. V and J are TRBV27 and TRBJ1-6, with D hard to call. With 10 bases removed from V and 7 bases from J, the gap between germline ends came to 14 bases. Germline V gene data show CDR1 as MNHEY and CDR2 as SMNVEV (reference sequence). The CDR3 covers 13 residues. The CDR3 spells CATGPLRNSPLHF. The CDR3 DNA follows: TGTGCCACCGGGCCCCTCCGCAATTCACCCCTCCACTTT.

The chain couples TRBV13 to TRBJ2-2; TRBD1 matches at 9 bases. Germline CDR1 is PRHDT and CDR2 is FYEKMQ (reference sequence). V was pared by 5 bases and J by 1 base, with 8 bases of the junction left unmatched. The CDR3 has 17 amino acids. CDR3 loop: CASSPDWTGENTGELFF. As DNA, the CDR3 is TGTGCCAGCAGCCCCGATTGGACAGGGGAGAACACCGGGGAGCTGTTTTTT. Supplemented by reference TRBV13 and TRBJ2-2, the full variable domain reads AAGVIQSPRHLIKEKRETATLKCYPIPRHDTVYWYQQGPGQDPQFLISFYEKMQSDKGSIPDRFSAQQFSDYHSELNMSSLELGDSALYFCASSPDWTGENTGELFFGEGSRLTVL.

This clonotype was seen many times. The chain carries TRBV10-3 and TRBJ2-2; D possibly corresponds to TRBD1 (6 bases). The length of the CDR3 is 14 residues. Germline V gene lookup returns CDR1 ENHRY and CDR2 SYGVKD. The germline V and J ends were trimmed by 10 bases and 3 bases, with 15 bases remaining between them. The CDR3 DNA follows: TGTGCCAGCGGCCGACGACAGGACACCGGGGAGCTGTTTTTT. Amino acids: CASGRRQDTGELFF.

This clonotype was seen repeatedly, ten times or more. This chain uses TRBV6-1 with TRBJ1-6; D possibly corresponds to TRBD1 (5 bases). The CDR3 has 12 amino acids. V lost 11 bases and J lost 10, with 15 bases in between. From germline, CDR1 is MNHNS and CDR2 SASEGT. The CDR3 DNA reads as TGTGCCGCGGGCCAATGGGGGTCACCCCTCCACTTT. It yields the protein CAAGQWGSPLHF.

The V and J genes are TRBV7-6 and TRBJ2-7; the D gene is possibly TRBD1 (6 bases). CDR3 length equals 14 residues. Trimming pared 3 bases from V and 6 bases from J, leaving 15 bases between. Per germline, CDR1 SGHVS and CDR2 FNYEAQ. The CDR3 reads CASSLGTGTGEQYF. In DNA form, the CDR3 reads TGTGCCAGCAGCTTGGGAACAGGGACCGGCGAGCAGTACTTC.

This clonotype came up many times. The chain combines TRBV29-1 with TRBJ1-2, with D tentatively TRBD1 (5 bases). The CDR3 extends over 13 amino acids. Between the trimmed V and J ends, which lost 3 bases and 3 bases, there was a span of 11 bases. Per germline, CDR1 SQVTM and CDR2 ANQGSEA. The CDR3 DNA is TGCAGCGTTGACGGGGGAGCGGACTATGGCTACACCTTC. This translates into CSVDGGADYGYTF. Variable domain in full (rest from reference TRBV29-1 and TRBJ1-2): SAVISQKPSRDICQRGTSLTIQCQVDSQVTMMFWYRQQPGQSLTLIATANQGSEATYESGFVIDKFPISRPNLTFSTLTVSNMSPEDSSIYLCSVDGGADYGYTFGSGTRLTVV.

By share, this clonotype counts as medium-sized (0.01 to 0.1%). The chain carries TRBV28 and TRBJ2-3; 11 positions match TRBD2. The CDR3 totals 17 residues. Germline CDR1 reads MDHEN; CDR2 reads SYDVKM. With 8 bases clipped from V and 5 bases from J, the junction kept 15 bases outside the gene matches. The CDR3 sequence is CASRGVLAGEGGDTQYF. In DNA, the CDR3 is TGTGCCAGCCGCGGGGTACTAGCGGGAGAAGGTGGAGATACGCAGTATTTT.

This clonotype was seen repeatedly, ten times or more. V usage is TRBV29-1 and J usage is TRBJ1-5, with no clear D. The CDR3 covers 13 residues. From germline, CDR1 is SQVTM and CDR2 ANQGSEA. The V gene lost 5 bases and the J gene lost 2 bases, with 10 bases spanning the gap. The CDR3 sequence: CSVLDSGNQPQHF. DNA for the CDR3: TGCAGCGTTCTTGACTCGGGCAATCAGCCCCAGCATTTT.

A few counts support this clonotype. The rearrangement links TRBV29-1 to TRBJ2-5, with a tentative D call TRBD2 (6 bases). Trimming pared 0 bases from V and 5 bases from J, leaving 10 bases between. The CDR3 loop spans 13 amino acids. Per germline, CDR1 SQVTM and CDR2 ANQGSEA. DNA for the CDR3: TGCAGCGTTGAAGAACTAGCCGGGGAGACCCAGTACTTC. Translated: CSVEELAGETQYF. Full variable domain (remainder filled in from reference TRBV29-1 and TRBJ2-5): SAVISQKPSRDICQRGTSLTIQCQVDSQVTMMFWYRQQPGQSLTLIATANQGSEATYESGFVIDKFPISRPNLTFSTLTVSNMSPEDSSIYLCSVEELAGETQYFGPGTRLLVL.

This clonotype occurred many times. The genes are TRBV7-8 and TRBJ2-3; 7 positions agree with TRBD2. Germline CDR1 and CDR2: SGHVS and FQNEAQ. The CDR3 extends over 17 amino acids. V lost 0 bases, J lost 0 bases, and 6 bases stayed unmatched. This CDR3 is CASSLAPQRGSTDTQYF. The CDR3 DNA reads as TGTGCCAGCAGCTTAGCGCCCCAGCGGGGAAGCACAGATACGCAGTATTTT.